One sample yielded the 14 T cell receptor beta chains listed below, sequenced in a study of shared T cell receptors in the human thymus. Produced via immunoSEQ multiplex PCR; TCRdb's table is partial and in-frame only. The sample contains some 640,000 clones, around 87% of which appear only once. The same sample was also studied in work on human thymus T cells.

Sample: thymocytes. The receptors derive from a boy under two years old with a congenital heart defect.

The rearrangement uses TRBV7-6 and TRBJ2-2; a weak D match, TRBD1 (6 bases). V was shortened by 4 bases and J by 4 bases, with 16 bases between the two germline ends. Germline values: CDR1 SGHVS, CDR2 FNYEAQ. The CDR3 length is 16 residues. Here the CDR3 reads CASSSRVGAVTGELFF. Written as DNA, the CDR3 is TGTGCCAGCAGCTCGAGGGTGGGGGCTGTCACCGGGGAGCTGTTTTTT.

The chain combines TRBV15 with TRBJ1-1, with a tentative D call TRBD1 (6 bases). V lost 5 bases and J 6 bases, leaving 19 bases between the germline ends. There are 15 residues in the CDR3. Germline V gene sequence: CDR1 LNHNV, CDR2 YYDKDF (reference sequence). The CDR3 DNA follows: TGTGCCACCAGCGAACCCCGGGAGGGGGGCGCTGAAGCTTTCTTT. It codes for CATSEPREGGAEAFF.

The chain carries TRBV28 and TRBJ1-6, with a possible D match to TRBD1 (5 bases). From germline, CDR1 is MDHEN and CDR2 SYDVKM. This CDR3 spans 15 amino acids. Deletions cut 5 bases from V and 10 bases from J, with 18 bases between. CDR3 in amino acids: CASSLPPGVRSPLHF. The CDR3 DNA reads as TGTGCCAGCAGTCTTCCACCGGGGGTTCGATCACCCCTCCACTTT.

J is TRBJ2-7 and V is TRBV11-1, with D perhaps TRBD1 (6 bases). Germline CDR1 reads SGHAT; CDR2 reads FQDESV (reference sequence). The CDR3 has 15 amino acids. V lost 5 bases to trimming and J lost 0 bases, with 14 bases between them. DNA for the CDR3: TGTGCCAGCAGCAAACTTCAGGGGACCTCCTACGAGCAGTACTTC. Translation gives CASSKLQGTSYEQYF.

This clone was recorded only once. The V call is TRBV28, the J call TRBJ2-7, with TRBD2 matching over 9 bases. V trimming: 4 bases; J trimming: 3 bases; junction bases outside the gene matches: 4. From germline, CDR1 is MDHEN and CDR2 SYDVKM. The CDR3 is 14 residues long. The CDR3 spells CASSCAGGDYEQYF. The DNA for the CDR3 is TGTGCCAGCAGTTGTGCGGGGGGGGACTACGAGCAGTACTTC.

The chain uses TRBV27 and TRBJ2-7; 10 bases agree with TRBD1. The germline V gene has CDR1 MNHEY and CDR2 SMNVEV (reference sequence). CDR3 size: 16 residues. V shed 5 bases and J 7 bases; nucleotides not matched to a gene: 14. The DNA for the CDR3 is TGTGCCAGCAGTACTGCTCGACAGGGGGCTTGTCGAGAGCAGTACTTC. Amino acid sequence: CASSTARQGACREQYF.

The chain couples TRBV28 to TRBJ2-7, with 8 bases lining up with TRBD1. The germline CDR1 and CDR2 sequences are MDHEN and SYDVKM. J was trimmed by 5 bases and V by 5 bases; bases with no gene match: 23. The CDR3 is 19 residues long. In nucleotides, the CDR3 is TGTGCCAGCAGTCGAGAGACAGGGGTGACGGGCCCGGCTGTCCACGAGCAGTACTTC. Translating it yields CASSRETGVTGPAVHEQYF. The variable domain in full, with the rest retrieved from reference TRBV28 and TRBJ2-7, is DVKVTQSSRYLVKRTGEKVFLECVQDMDHENMFWYRQDPGLGLRLIYFSYDVKMKEKGDIPEGYSVSREKKERFSLILESASTNQTSMYLCASSRETGVTGPAVHEQYFGPGTRLTVT.

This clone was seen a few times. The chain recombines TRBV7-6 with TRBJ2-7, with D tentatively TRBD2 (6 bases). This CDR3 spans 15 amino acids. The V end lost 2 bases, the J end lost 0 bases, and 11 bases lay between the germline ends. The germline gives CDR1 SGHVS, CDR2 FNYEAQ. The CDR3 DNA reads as TGTGCCAGCAGCTTACCGACTAGAAGCTCCTACGAGCAGTACTTC. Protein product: CASSLPTRSSYEQYF.

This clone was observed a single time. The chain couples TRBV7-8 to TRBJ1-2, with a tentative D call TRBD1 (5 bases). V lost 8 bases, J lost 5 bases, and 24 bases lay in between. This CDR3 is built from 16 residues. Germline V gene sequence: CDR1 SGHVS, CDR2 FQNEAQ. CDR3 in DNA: TGTGCCAGCTTATTTGGGGGGAGAAACAAGGGGTATGGCTACACCTTC. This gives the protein CASLFGGRNKGYGYTF.

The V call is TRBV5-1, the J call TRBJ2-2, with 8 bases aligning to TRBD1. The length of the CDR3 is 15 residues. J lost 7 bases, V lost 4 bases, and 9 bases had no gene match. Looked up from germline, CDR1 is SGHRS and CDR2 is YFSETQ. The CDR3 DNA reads TGCGCCAGCAGCCAGGACAGGGAAGATGACGGGGAGCTGTTTTTT. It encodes CASSQDREDDGELFF.

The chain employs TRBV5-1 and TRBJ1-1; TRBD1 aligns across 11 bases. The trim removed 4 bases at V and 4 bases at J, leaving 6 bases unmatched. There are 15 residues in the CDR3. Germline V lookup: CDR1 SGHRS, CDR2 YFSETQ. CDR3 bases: TGCGCCAGCAGCCAGTCGGGGACAGGGGGCACTGAAGCTTTCTTT. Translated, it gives CASSQSGTGGTEAFF.

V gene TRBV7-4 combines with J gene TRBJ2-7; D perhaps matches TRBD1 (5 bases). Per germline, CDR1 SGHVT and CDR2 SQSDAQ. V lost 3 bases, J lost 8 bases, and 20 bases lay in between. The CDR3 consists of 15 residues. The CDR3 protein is CASSLVDMDPTKQYF. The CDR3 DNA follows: TGTGCCAGCAGCTTGGTGGACATGGATCCTACGAAGCAGTACTTC.

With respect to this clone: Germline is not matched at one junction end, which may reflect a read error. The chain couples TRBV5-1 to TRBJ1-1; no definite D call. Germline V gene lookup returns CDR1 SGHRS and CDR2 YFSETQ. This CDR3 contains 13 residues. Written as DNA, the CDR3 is TGCGCCAGCAAACGGGTCGGCTACACTGAAACTTTCTTT. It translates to CASKRVGYTETFF.

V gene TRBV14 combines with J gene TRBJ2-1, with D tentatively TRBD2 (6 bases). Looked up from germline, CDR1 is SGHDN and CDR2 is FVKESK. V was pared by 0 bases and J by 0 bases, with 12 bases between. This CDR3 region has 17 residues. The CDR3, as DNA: TGTGCCAGCAGCCAAGATACGGCGGGGATCTCCTACAATGAGCAGTTCTTC. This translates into CASSQDTAGISYNEQFF.